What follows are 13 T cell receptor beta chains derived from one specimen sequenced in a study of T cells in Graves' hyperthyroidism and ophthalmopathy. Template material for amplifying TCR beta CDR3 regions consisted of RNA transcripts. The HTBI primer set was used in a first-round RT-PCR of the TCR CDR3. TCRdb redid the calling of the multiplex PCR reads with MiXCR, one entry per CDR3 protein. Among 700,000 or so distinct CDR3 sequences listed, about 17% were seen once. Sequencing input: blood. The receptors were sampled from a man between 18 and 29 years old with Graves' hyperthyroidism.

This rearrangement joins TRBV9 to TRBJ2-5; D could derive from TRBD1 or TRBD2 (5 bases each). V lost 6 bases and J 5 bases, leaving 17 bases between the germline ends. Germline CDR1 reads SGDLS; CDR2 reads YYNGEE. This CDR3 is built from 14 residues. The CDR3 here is CASTLGTNLETQYF. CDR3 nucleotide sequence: TGTGCCAGCACCCTCGGGACGAACCTGGAGACCCAGTACTTC.

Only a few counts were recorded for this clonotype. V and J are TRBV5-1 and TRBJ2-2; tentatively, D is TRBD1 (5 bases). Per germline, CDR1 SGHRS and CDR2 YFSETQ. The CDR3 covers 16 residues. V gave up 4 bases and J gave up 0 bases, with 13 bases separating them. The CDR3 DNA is TGCGCCAGCAGCCCAAGGAACAGGACGAACACCGGGGAGCTGTTTTTT. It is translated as CASSPRNRTNTGELFF.

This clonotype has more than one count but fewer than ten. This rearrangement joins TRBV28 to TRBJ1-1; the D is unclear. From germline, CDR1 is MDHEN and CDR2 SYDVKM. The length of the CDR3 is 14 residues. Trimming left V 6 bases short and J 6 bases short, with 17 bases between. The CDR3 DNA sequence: TGTGCCAGCAGGACGGTGGGCAGGACTTCTGAAGCTTTCTTT. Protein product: CASRTVGRTSEAFF. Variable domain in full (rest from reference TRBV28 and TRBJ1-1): DVKVTQSSRYLVKRTGEKVFLECVQDMDHENMFWYRQDPGLGLRLIYFSYDVKMKEKGDIPEGYSVSREKKERFSLILESASTNQTSMYLCASRTVGRTSEAFFGQGTRLTVV.

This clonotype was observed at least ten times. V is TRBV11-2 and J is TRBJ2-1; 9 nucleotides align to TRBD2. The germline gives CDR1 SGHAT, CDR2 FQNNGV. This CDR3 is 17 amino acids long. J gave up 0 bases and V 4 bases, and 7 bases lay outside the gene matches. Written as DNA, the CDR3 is TGTGCCAGCAGCTCGTTAGCGGGGGTGAGCTCCTACAATGAGCAGTTCTTC. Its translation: CASSSLAGVSSYNEQFF.

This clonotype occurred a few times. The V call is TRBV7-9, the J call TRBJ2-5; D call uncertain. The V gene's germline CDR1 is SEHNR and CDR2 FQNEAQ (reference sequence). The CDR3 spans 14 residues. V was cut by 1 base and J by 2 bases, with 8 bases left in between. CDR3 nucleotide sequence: TGTGCCAGCAGCTTAGTTAGCACACAAGAGACCCAGTACTTC. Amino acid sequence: CASSLVSTQETQYF.

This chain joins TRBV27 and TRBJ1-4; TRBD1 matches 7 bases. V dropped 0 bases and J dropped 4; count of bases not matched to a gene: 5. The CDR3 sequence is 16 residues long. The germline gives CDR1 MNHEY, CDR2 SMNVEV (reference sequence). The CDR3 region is CASSLSDGTVNEKLFF. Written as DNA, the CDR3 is TGTGCCAGCAGTTTATCTGACGGGACAGTTAATGAAAAACTGTTTTTT.

The CDR3 DNA is TGTGCCAGCAGCTTGCTTGGCAGGACAGGTGGAAACACCATATATTTT. Its protein is CASSLLGRTGGNTIYF. This chain links TRBV5-5 with TRBJ1-3, with TRBD1 matching over 7 bases. Unmatched junction bases numbered 7, after V lost 1 base and J lost 3 bases. Germline CDR1 SGHKS, CDR2 YYEKEE (reference sequence). This CDR3 region has 16 residues.

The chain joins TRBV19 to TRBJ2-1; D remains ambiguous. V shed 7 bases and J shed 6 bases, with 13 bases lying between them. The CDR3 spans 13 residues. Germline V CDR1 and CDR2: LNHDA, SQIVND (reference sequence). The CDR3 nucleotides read TGTGCCAGTACAGGACCCTTCTTCAATGAGCAGTTCTTC. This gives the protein CASTGPFFNEQFF.

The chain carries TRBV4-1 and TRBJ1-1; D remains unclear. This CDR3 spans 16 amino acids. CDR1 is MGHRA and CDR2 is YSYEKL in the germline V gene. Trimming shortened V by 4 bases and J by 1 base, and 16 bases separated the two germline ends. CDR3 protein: CASSRLSAITNTEAFF. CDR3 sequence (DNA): TGCGCCAGCAGCCGTCTGTCCGCCATAACGAACACTGAAGCTTTCTTT.

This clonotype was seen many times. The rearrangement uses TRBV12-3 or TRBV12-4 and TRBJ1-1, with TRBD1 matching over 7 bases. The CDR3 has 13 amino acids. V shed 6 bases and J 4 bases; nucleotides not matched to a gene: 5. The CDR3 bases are TGTGCCAGCAGGCGAGCAGGGGGCACTGAAGCTTTCTTT. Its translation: CASRRAGGTEAFF.

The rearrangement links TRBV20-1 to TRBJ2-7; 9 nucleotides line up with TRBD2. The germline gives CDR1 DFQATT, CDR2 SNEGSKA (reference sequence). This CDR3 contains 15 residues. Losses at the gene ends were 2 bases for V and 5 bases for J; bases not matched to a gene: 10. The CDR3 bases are TGCAGTGCTAGAAGAGGACTAGCGTCCACCCACGAGCAGTACTTC. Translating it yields CSARRGLASTHEQYF.

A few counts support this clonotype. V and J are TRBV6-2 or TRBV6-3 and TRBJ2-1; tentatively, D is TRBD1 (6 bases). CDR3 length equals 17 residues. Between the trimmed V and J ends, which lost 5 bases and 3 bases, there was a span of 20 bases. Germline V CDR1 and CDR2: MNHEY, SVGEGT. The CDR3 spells CASSRRPRGSDYNEQFF. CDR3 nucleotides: TGTGCCAGCAGTCGACGGCCCAGGGGTTCTGACTACAATGAGCAGTTCTTC.

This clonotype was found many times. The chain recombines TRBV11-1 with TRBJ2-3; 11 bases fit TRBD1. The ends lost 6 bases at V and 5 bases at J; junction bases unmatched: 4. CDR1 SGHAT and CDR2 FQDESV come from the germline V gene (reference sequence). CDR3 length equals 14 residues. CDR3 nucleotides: TGTGCCAGCAGACCGGACAGGGGGCGAGATACGCAGTATTTT. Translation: CASRPDRGRDTQYF.